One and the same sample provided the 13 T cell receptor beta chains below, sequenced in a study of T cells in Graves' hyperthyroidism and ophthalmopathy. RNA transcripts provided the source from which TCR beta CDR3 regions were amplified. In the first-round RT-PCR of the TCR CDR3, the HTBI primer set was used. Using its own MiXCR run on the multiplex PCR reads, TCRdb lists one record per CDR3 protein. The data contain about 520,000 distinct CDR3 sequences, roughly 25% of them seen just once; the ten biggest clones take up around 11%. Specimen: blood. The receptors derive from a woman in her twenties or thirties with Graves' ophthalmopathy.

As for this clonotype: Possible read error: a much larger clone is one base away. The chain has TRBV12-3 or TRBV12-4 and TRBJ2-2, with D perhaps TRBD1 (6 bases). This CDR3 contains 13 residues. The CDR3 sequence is CANSLQGDGELFF. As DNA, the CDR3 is TGTGCCAACAGTTTACAGGGTGACGGGGAGCTGTTTTTT.

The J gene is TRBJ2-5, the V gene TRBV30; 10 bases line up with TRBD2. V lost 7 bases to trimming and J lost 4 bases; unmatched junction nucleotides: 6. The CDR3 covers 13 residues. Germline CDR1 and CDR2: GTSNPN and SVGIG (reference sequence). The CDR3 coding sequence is TGTGCCTTCGGGACTAGCGTACCAGAGACCCAGTACTTC. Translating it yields CAFGTSVPETQYF.

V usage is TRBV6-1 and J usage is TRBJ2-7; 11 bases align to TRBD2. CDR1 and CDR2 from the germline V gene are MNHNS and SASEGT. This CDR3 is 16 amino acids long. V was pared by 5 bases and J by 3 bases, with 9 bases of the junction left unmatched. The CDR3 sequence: CASSPLGLADNYEQYF. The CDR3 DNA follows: TGTGCCAGCAGTCCTCTGGGACTAGCGGACAACTACGAGCAGTACTTC.

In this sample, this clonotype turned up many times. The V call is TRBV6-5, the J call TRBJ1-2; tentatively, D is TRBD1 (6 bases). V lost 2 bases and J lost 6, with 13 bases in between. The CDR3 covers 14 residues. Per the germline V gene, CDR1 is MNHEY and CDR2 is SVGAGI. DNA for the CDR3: TGTGCCAGCAGTTACGGACAGCGACAGAATGGCTACACCTTC. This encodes CASSYGQRQNGYTF.

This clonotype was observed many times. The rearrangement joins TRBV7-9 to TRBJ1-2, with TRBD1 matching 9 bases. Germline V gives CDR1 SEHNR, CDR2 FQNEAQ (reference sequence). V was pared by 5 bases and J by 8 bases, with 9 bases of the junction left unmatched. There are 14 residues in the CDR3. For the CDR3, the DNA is TGTGCCAGCAGCCTCTCGGACAGGGGAGGAGGCTACACCTTC. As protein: CASSLSDRGGGYTF.

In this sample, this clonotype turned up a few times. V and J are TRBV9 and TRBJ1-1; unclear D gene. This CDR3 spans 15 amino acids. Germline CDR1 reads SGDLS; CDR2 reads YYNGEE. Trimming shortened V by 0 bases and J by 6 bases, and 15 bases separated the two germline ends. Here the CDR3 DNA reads TGTGCCAGCAGCGTAGATGCCATGCGGGTCTCTGAAGCTTTCTTT. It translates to CASSVDAMRVSEAFF.

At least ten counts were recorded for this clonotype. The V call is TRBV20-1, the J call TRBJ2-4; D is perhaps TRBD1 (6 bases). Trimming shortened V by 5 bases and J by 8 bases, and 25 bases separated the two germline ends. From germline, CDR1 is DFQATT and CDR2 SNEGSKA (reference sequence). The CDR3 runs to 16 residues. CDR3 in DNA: TGCAGTGCTCTTAACTTTGGGGGCAGGTTGGAAGACATTCAGTACTTC. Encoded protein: CSALNFGGRLEDIQYF.

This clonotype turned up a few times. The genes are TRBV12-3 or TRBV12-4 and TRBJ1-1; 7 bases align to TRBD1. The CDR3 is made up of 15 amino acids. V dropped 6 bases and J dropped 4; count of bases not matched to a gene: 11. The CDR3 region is CASSPPTGMGTEAFF. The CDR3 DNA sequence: TGTGCCAGCAGCCCCCCGACAGGGATGGGCACTGAAGCTTTCTTT.

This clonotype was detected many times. CDR3 bases: TGCAGCGTTGTAGAAGGACGGGTTACTCTGAACACTGAAGCTTTCTTT. It specifies CSVVEGRVTLNTEAFF. The J gene is TRBJ1-1, the V gene TRBV29-1; no firm D call. This CDR3 spans 16 amino acids. V lost 4 bases, J lost 0 bases, and 18 bases lay in between. Germline CDR1 and CDR2: SQVTM and ANQGSEA.

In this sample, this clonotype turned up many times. The CDR3 sequence is CASSTEAFSGGRKTQYF. In nucleotides, the CDR3 is TGTGCCAGCAGCACCGAAGCCTTTAGCGGGGGGAGGAAGACCCAGTACTTC. This rearrangement joins TRBV11-2 to TRBJ2-5; 10 nucleotides align to TRBD2. V shed 5 bases and J 6 bases; nucleotides not matched to a gene: 15. The germline V gene encodes CDR1 SGHAT and CDR2 FQNNGV. This CDR3 contains 17 residues.

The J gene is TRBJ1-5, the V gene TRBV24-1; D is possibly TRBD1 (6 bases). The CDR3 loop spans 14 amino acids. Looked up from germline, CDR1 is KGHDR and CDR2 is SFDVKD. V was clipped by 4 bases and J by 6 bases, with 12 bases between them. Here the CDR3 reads CATSEPGHFQPQHF. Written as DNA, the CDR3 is TGTGCCACCAGTGAGCCGGGACATTTTCAGCCCCAGCATTTT.

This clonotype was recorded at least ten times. The CDR3 DNA is TGTGCCAGCAGTGAAATGGGGGGAAGAACTGAAGCTTTCTTT. Translation gives CASSEMGGRTEAFF. V gene TRBV6-1 combines with J gene TRBJ1-1, with a possible D match to TRBD1 (5 bases). CDR1 is MNHNS and CDR2 is SASEGT in the germline V gene. Deletions cut 2 bases from V and 5 bases from J, with 12 bases between. The CDR3 contains 14 residues.

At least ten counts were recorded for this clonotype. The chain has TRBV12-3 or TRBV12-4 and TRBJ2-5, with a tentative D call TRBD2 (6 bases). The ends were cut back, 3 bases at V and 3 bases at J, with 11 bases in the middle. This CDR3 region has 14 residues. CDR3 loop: CASSLRRREETQYF. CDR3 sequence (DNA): TGTGCCAGCAGTTTGCGAAGGAGGGAAGAGACCCAGTACTTC.